This T cell receptor (beta chain) was retrieved from a study of cytomegalovirus exposure and HLA in healthy donors. Overall study context: Counted in an early data release were about 85 million unique TCRs from HLA-typed donors. Whole-study results and caveats: Later analysis demonstrated an association between a missense DCLRE1C variant and TCR beta V- and J-gene trimming.

Comments on this clone: The antigen remains unidentified.

This PCR relied on a set of 60 Vbeta primers and 13 Jbeta primers. The method was immunoSEQ multiplex PCR; TCRdb's version includes in-frame clones alone and lacks a portion of them. The sample records some 150,000 clones, about four fifths being singletons. Source material: PBMCs. The source is a man over 45 in good health and CMV-seropositive.

CDR3 region: CAWKRSTDYSPLHF. CDR3 DNA sequence: TGTGCCTGGAAGAGGTCGACAGATTATTCACCCCTCCACTTT. This chain uses TRBV30 with TRBJ1-6; D possibly corresponds to TRBD1 (5 bases). The germline V gene has CDR1 GTSNPN and CDR2 SVGIG (reference sequence). Trimming removed 4 bases at V and 8 bases at J, with 15 bases between. The CDR3 has 14 residues.